This TCR beta chain was obtained from a study of T cells in Graves' hyperthyroidism and ophthalmopathy. Broader study findings: Ophthalmopathy cases were set apart from stable hyperthyroidism by a 13 V-J model.

From RNA transcripts, TCR beta CDR3 regions were amplified. HTBI primers were employed in a first-round RT-PCR of the TCR CDR3. TCRdb reprocessed the multiplex PCR reads with MiXCR, giving one entry per CDR3 protein. The repertoire holds 280,000 or so distinct CDR3 sequences, with around 25% as singletons. This clonotype has ten or more counts. The antigen remains unidentified. In germline, CDR1 is MGHRA, CDR2 YSYEKL. This CDR3 has 17 amino acids. The V segment lost 1 base and the J segment 4 bases; nucleotides outside the gene matches: 9. This chain uses TRBV4-1 with TRBJ2-5, with TRBD2 matching over 10 bases. The sequence was obtained from a man aged 35-49 years with Graves' hyperthyroidism that later progressed to Graves' ophthalmopathy. Material: blood. The CDR3 bases are TGCGCCAGCAGCCAAGGGAGTCTAGCGGGAGCGACAGAGACCCAGTACTTC. This codes for CASSQGSLAGATETQYF.